Reported below is one T cell receptor (beta chain). The junction departs from the called germline gene at one end, perhaps through a read error. Authors' processing steps: Estimation of nucleated cell counts relied on the amplification of reference gene primers. Produced via immunoSEQ multiplex PCR; TCRdb's table is partial and in-frame only. D and trimming come from the DNA, and the V and J calls and clone size come from that table. The table has approximately 250,000 clones, less than 90% seen once. From germline, CDR1 is SGHTA and CDR2 FQGTGA. CDR3 size: 14 residues. These data originate in a study of blood T cell repertoires in COVID-19. About the study: Donors in the United States, Italy and Spain gave samples during acute or convalescent COVID-19. From T cells, B-cell-depleted T cells, or PBMCs came the material, which was cDNA or gDNA.

The material sequenced was peripheral blood. The TCR originated in a man aged 25 to 40 with active or convalescent COVID-19. The V gene is TRBV7-3, the J gene TRBJ2-7; 7 bases are a match to TRBD1. The CDR3, as DNA: TGTGCCAGCAGCCAAGAACAGGGGTCCTCCGAGCAGTACTTC. Translation: CASSQEQGSSEQYF.